What follows are 22 T cell receptor beta chains derived from one specimen sequenced in a study of T cells in Graves' hyperthyroidism and ophthalmopathy. RNA transcripts yielded amplified TCR beta CDR3 regions. TCR CDR3 underwent first-round RT-PCR with the HTBI primer set. MiXCR was run by TCRdb on the multiplex PCR reads, yielding one entry per CDR3 protein. The sample consists of under 400,000 distinct CDR3 sequences, around 16% of them appearing once. Sample: blood. The receptors here all came from a woman under 30 with Graves' hyperthyroidism that later progressed to Graves' ophthalmopathy.

This clonotype was seen many times. The chain joins TRBV3-1 to TRBJ2-1; TRBD2 aligns across 14 bases. The CDR3 spans 16 residues. The V and J ends lost 3 bases and 7 bases, in that order; junction bases with no gene match: 5. The germline gives CDR1 LGHDT, CDR2 YNNKEL (reference sequence). The CDR3 DNA reads as TGTGCCAGCAGCCACGGACTAGCGGGGGGCCTAAATGAGCAGTTCTTC. Protein: CASSHGLAGGLNEQFF.

The chain is built from TRBV7-9 and TRBJ2-7; the match to TRBD1 covers 11 bases. The germline gives CDR1 SEHNR, CDR2 FQNEAQ (reference sequence). This CDR3 is 17 amino acids long. V shed 8 bases, J shed 2 bases, and the junction held 14 bases outside the gene matches. CDR3 sequence reads: CASGPYFGTGGTYEQYF. The CDR3 nucleotides are TGTGCCAGCGGGCCTTATTTCGGGACAGGGGGGACCTACGAGCAGTACTTC. Variable domain in full (rest from reference TRBV7-9 and TRBJ2-7): DTGVSQNPRHKITKRGQNVTFRCDPISEHNRLYWYRQTLGQGPEFLTYFQNEAQLEKSRLLSDRFSAERPKGSFSTLEIQRTEQGDSAMYLCASGPYFGTGGTYEQYFGPGTRLTVT.

There are many counts of this clonotype. The V and J genes are TRBV9 and TRBJ2-7; D ambiguous. Trimming removed 0 bases at V and 3 bases at J, with 10 bases between. Per germline, CDR1 SGDLS and CDR2 YYNGEE. CDR3 length equals 14 residues. This CDR3 is CASSVGGMGYEQYF. The CDR3 DNA sequence: TGTGCCAGCAGCGTAGGTGGGATGGGCTACGAGCAGTACTTC.

This clonotype has just a few counts. The genes are TRBV6-1 and TRBJ2-2, with D perhaps TRBD2 (6 bases). The CDR3 contains 16 residues. Trimming cost V 2 bases and J 4 bases, with 14 bases left between them. Per the germline V gene, CDR1 is MNHNS and CDR2 is SASEGT. The CDR3 sequence: CASSEPLAGSTGELFF. DNA for the CDR3: TGTGCCAGCAGTGAACCGCTCGCGGGGAGCACCGGGGAGCTGTTTTTT.

The chain recombines TRBV12-3 or TRBV12-4 with TRBJ2-1; 12 nucleotides line up with TRBD1. Trimming cost V 6 bases and J 5 bases; bases outside gene matches: 5. The CDR3 runs to 15 residues. The CDR3 protein is CASRKGQGADNEQFF. As DNA, the CDR3 is TGTGCCAGCAGGAAGGGACAGGGGGCAGACAATGAGCAGTTCTTC.

There are a few counts of this clonotype. CDR3: CASRPTGTSGRGEQFF. CDR3 DNA: TGTGCCAGCAGACCGACCGGGACTAGCGGGAGGGGTGAGCAGTTCTTC. This chain links TRBV28 with TRBJ2-1; 16 positions match TRBD2. Trimming at V came to 6 bases and at J to 9 bases, leaving 8 bases not matched to a gene. The CDR3 sequence is 16 residues long. Germline V lookup: CDR1 MDHEN, CDR2 SYDVKM.

There are many counts of this clonotype. This sequence joins TRBV11-2 and TRBJ2-7; D unclear. V shed 6 bases and J shed 0 bases, with 9 bases lying between them. CDR3 size: 13 residues. Germline V lookup: CDR1 SGHAT, CDR2 FQNNGV. The CDR3 is CASSLAFSYEQYF. As DNA, the CDR3 is TGTGCCAGCAGTCTCGCCTTCTCCTACGAGCAGTACTTC.

DNA for the CDR3: TGTGCCAGCAGCGTACAGGGGTTGAGGGGTTCACCCCTCCACTTT. This encodes CASSVQGLRGSPLHF. This chain connects TRBV7-9 to TRBJ1-6; 7 bases agree with TRBD1. The V gene's germline CDR1 is SEHNR and CDR2 FQNEAQ (reference sequence). V lost 5 bases to trimming and J lost 9 bases; unmatched junction nucleotides: 10. This CDR3 comprises 15 residues.

This clonotype was counted many times. CDR3 sequence reads: CATSGPKGLWDEQFF. CDR3 bases: TGTGCCACCAGTGGGCCTAAGGGGTTATGGGATGAGCAGTTCTTC. The rearrangement links TRBV24-1 to TRBJ2-1; TRBD1 might be the D (5 bases). V was shortened by 5 bases and J by 8 bases, with 18 bases between the two germline ends. The CDR3 consists of 15 residues. Germline V lookup: CDR1 KGHDR, CDR2 SFDVKD.

This clonotype was seen many times. This chain connects TRBV27 to TRBJ1-1; maybe TRBD1 (5 bases). Germline CDR1 reads MNHEY; CDR2 reads SMNVEV (reference sequence). The CDR3 length is 17 residues. The V gene lost 2 bases and the J gene lost 4 bases, with 20 bases spanning the gap. The CDR3 DNA sequence: TGTGCCAGCAGTTTAATCGGGGAGGGAAGGGGCAGCACTGAAGCTTTCTTT. Protein sequence: CASSLIGEGRGSTEAFF.

In the case of this clonotype: At one end, the junction sequence differs from germline, possibly due to a read error. The rearrangement links TRBV7-7 to TRBJ2-5; 7 bases are a match to TRBD2. From germline, CDR1 is SSHAT and CDR2 FNYEAQ (reference sequence). CDR3 size: 19 residues. CDR3 amino acids: CASSLEKDWRGGSQETQYF. DNA for the CDR3: TGTGCTAGCAGCTTAGAGAAGGATTGGCGGGGAGGGTCTCAAGAGACCCAGTACTTC.

This clonotype was observed a handful of times. This sequence joins TRBV4-3 and TRBJ2-3, with 9 bases fitting TRBD1. The CDR3 sequence is 18 residues long. CDR1 and CDR2 (germline): LGHNA, YSLEER. V shed 3 bases and J 4 bases; nucleotides not matched to a gene: 14. CDR3 nucleotide sequence: TGCGCCAGCAGCCACCAATATGAGGGACAGGGACGGTCAGATACGCAGTATTTT. Translation: CASSHQYEGQGRSDTQYF.

The J gene is TRBJ2-1, the V gene TRBV7-2; 7 bases match TRBD1. This CDR3 has 14 amino acids. The V gene's germline CDR1 is SGHTA and CDR2 FQGNSA. V lost 4 bases to trimming and J lost 8 bases; unmatched junction nucleotides: 8. CDR3: CASSSQGTEDEQFF. Here the CDR3 DNA reads TGTGCCAGCAGCTCCCAAGGGACAGAGGATGAGCAGTTCTTC.

The gene calls are TRBV12-3 or TRBV12-4 and TRBJ2-1, with 10 positions matching TRBD2. V lost 5 bases to trimming and J lost 4 bases; unmatched junction nucleotides: 8. The CDR3 has 16 residues. CDR3 sequence (DNA): TGTGCCAGCAGTCAAAGACTAGCGGGCCCTTACAATGAGCAGTTCTTC. It specifies CASSQRLAGPYNEQFF.

This clonotype came up many times. The chain uses TRBV2 and TRBJ2-5, with 9 positions matching TRBD2. This CDR3 is built from 15 residues. After removal of 4 bases from V and 4 bases from J, the junction contained 7 bases not matched to a gene. Germline V gives CDR1 SNHLY, CDR2 FYNNEI. CDR3 in amino acids: CASSAGTSSGETQYF. CDR3 DNA sequence: TGTGCCAGCAGTGCTGGGACTAGCAGCGGAGAGACCCAGTACTTC.

This clonotype was observed many times. The rearrangement joins TRBV3-1 to TRBJ2-1; 8 bases match TRBD2. The CDR3 length is 17 residues. J gave up 3 bases and V 4 bases, and 11 bases lay outside the gene matches. CDR1 and CDR2 from the germline V gene are LGHDT and YNNKEL (reference sequence). The CDR3 loop is CASSPASGGNLYNEQFF. In DNA, the CDR3 is TGTGCCAGCAGCCCAGCCAGCGGGGGAAATCTCTACAATGAGCAGTTCTTC.

In its sample, this clonotype was seen many times. The chain uses TRBV20-1 and TRBJ2-2; D perhaps matches TRBD2 (6 bases). Trimming took off 5 bases at V and 2 bases at J, with 9 bases between the two ends. The CDR3 has 13 amino acids. The germline V gene encodes CDR1 DFQATT and CDR2 SNEGSKA (reference sequence). The CDR3 region is CSASGTNTGELFF. CDR3 nucleotides: TGCAGTGCTTCCGGGACTAACACCGGGGAGCTGTTTTTT.

There are many counts of this clonotype. This rearrangement joins TRBV28 to TRBJ1-5; D gene unclear. This CDR3 is 16 amino acids long. Trimming left V 6 bases short and J 3 bases short, with 18 bases between. Per germline, CDR1 MDHEN and CDR2 SYDVKM. The DNA for the CDR3 is TGTGCCAGCAGATACCCCCGGGTCGGGAACAATCAGCCCCAGCATTTT. Amino acid sequence: CASRYPRVGNNQPQHF.

This clonotype was observed many times. The rearrangement uses TRBV11-3 and TRBJ2-2; D unclear. The V end lost 5 bases, the J end lost 3 bases, and 10 bases lay between the germline ends. CDR3 length: 14 residues. The V gene's germline CDR1 is SGHNT and CDR2 YENEEA. CDR3 sequence (DNA): TGTGCCAGCAGCACCACGACCGACACCGGGGAGCTGTTTTTT. It encodes CASSTTTDTGELFF.

This clonotype was recorded a few times. A much larger clonotype is one base distant, so this may be a read error. The CDR3 does not close with the conserved phenylalanine or tryptophan, likely indicating a read error. This chain joins TRBV12-3 or TRBV12-4 and TRBJ1-5, with D possibly matching TRBD1 (5 bases). The CDR3 loop spans 14 amino acids. The V end lost 4 bases, the J end lost 2 bases, and 9 bases lay between the germline ends. This chain's CDR3 is CASSSGVGNQPQHL. Here the CDR3 DNA reads TGTGCCAGCAGTTCGGGGGTCGGCAATCAGCCCCAGCATCTT.

This clonotype has ten or more counts. The CDR3 DNA follows: TGTGCCAGCAGTCCCCTCCGCACAGATACGCAGTATTTT. Residues: CASSPLRTDTQYF. V gene TRBV12-3 or TRBV12-4 combines with J gene TRBJ2-3; D not certain. CDR3 length: 13 amino acids. Trimming took 5 bases from V and 1 from J, leaving 7 bases between them.

This clonotype was counted only a few times. The chain has TRBV6-5 and TRBJ2-2; 13 bases agree with TRBD2. The CDR3 consists of 19 residues. V was clipped by 6 bases and J by 1 base; unmatched bases: 11. Germline-derived CDR1 and CDR2 are MNHEY and SVGAGI. As DNA, the CDR3 is TGTGCCAGCAGACCCGGGACTAGCGGGATGACAAGGAACACCGGGGAGCTGTTTTTT. Protein: CASRPGTSGMTRNTGELFF.